This TCR beta chain is drawn from a study of blood T cell repertoires in COVID-19. The CDR3 runs to 15 residues. V was pared by 6 bases and J by 2 bases, with 6 bases of the junction left unmatched. CDR1 and CDR2 (germline): SQVTM, ANQGSEA. This clone has only one observation. The method was immunoSEQ multiplex PCR; TCRdb's version includes in-frame clones alone and lacks a portion of them. This table holds some 300,000 clones, nearly 90% found once. Participants came from roughly 25 US areas, aged about 18 to 100 years. This receptor was taken from a woman under 40 who had recovered from COVID-19. Source material: PBMCs or T cells enriched from blood (not recorded which). The chain uses TRBV29-1 and TRBJ1-5, with 11 bases that match TRBD1. This chain's CDR3 is CSVGQGDSGNQPQHF. The CDR3 region has the DNA TGCAGCGTGGGACAGGGGGATTCCGGCAATCAGCCCCAGCATTTT.